The 20 T cell receptor beta chains presented below share a single source sample, sequenced in a study of T cell responses to AZD1222 COVID-19 vaccine. The protocol was immunoSEQ multiplex PCR, while the TCRdb copy is restricted to in-frame clones and leaves out a portion. This sample has over 65,000 clones, with 86% found just once. This material consisted of peripheral blood, taken on day 0 of AZD1222 vaccination. These receptors all come from an adult in good health.

This chain connects TRBV19 to TRBJ1-1, with 7 bases matching TRBD1. The germline CDR1 and CDR2 sequences are LNHDA and SQIVND (reference sequence). This CDR3 is 17 amino acids long. V lost 9 bases, J lost 4 bases, and 20 bases stayed unmatched. As DNA, the CDR3 is TGTGCCAGCCTTAAAGTCCCGGGACAGACGGGGGGCACTGAAGCTTTCTTT. The encoded protein is CASLKVPGQTGGTEAFF.

This CDR3 reads CASSEGQGHEKLFF. CDR3 in DNA: TGTGCCAGCAGCGAGGGACAGGGACATGAAAAACTGTTTTTT. This chain uses TRBV9 with TRBJ1-4, with 9 positions matching TRBD1. V lost 3 bases, J lost 6 bases, and 3 bases stayed unmatched. In germline, CDR1 is SGDLS, CDR2 YYNGEE. The CDR3 totals 14 residues.

The gene calls are TRBV2 and TRBJ1-2; D perhaps matches TRBD1 (6 bases). Germline CDR1 SNHLY, CDR2 FYNNEI. Trimming shortened V by 9 bases and J by 0 bases, and 11 bases separated the two germline ends. The CDR3 loop spans 13 amino acids. CDR3 in DNA: TGTGCCAGAGAACAGGGAGCTAACTATGGCTACACCTTC. Its protein product is CAREQGANYGYTF.

The CDR3 region has the DNA TGCGCCAGCAGCTCTAGCGGGGCCGCAAACAATGAGCAGTTCTTC. It is translated as CASSSSGAANNEQFF. This chain uses TRBV5-1 with TRBJ2-1; 9 nucleotides align to TRBD2. This CDR3 contains 15 residues. Germline V CDR1 and CDR2: SGHRS, YFSETQ. Unmatched junction bases numbered 6, after V lost 3 bases and J lost 5 bases.

The chain uses TRBV6-5 and TRBJ2-7; tentatively, D is TRBD1 (5 bases). The CDR3 consists of 14 residues. Germline V gives CDR1 MNHEY, CDR2 SVGAGI. The germline V and J ends were trimmed by 8 bases and 4 bases, with 18 bases remaining between them. In nucleotides, the CDR3 is TGTGCCAGCCTCTCCAGGGCGCCACCGTACGAGCAGTACTTC. The encoded protein is CASLSRAPPYEQYF.

Only one count was recorded for this clone. The chain joins TRBV7-9 to TRBJ2-7; maybe TRBD2 (7 bases). Germline loops: CDR1 SEHNR, CDR2 FQNEAQ (reference sequence). V was cut by 7 bases and J by 4 bases, with 17 bases left in between. The CDR3 is 14 amino acids. The CDR3 reads CASTKGGGPYEQYF. In DNA, the CDR3 is TGTGCCAGCACTAAGGGGGGGGGTCCTTACGAGCAGTACTTC.

This chain links TRBV7-3 with TRBJ1-4; D is uncertain. Trimming removed 2 bases from V and 8 bases from J, with 15 bases in between. The CDR3 extends over 15 amino acids. Germline V gene lookup returns CDR1 SGHTA and CDR2 FQGTGA. Here the CDR3 reads CASSLSAVSEEKLFF. CDR3 DNA: TGTGCCAGCAGCTTATCGGCAGTATCTGAAGAAAAACTGTTTTTT.

This clone was counted a single time. The chain uses TRBV7-8 and TRBJ1-5; D is ambiguous. Germline V lookup: CDR1 SGHVS, CDR2 FQNEAQ. Trimming removed 4 bases at V and 1 base at J, with 11 bases between. The CDR3 loop spans 15 amino acids. The CDR3 sequence is CASSSEFRSNQPQHF. The CDR3 bases are TGTGCCAGCAGCTCGGAATTTCGGAGCAATCAGCCCCAGCATTTT.

This clone was seen more than once but under ten times. The chain carries TRBV4-2 and TRBJ1-5; 8 nucleotides line up with TRBD1. The ends lost 0 bases at V and 4 bases at J; junction bases unmatched: 2. The CDR3 is 15 amino acids. Per the germline V gene, CDR1 is LGHNA and CDR2 is YNFKEQ. Written as DNA, the CDR3 is TGTGCCAGCAGCCAAGACGGACAGGGTAATCAGCCCCAGCATTTT. It is translated as CASSQDGQGNQPQHF.

The gene calls are TRBV24-1 and TRBJ2-5; D may match TRBD1 or TRBD2 (5 bases each). Trimming took 2 bases from V and 7 from J, leaving 16 bases between them. The CDR3 contains 15 residues. Germline V gives CDR1 KGHDR, CDR2 SFDVKD. The chain's CDR3 is CATSDSWGRTWTQYF. CDR3 sequence (DNA): TGTGCCACCAGTGATTCCTGGGGACGGACTTGGACCCAGTACTTC.

The chain has TRBV6-5 and TRBJ2-7, with 9 bases aligning to TRBD2. The CDR3 length is 13 residues. Trimming took 6 bases from V and 3 from J; bases not matched to a gene: 3. CDR1 is MNHEY and CDR2 is SVGAGI in the germline V gene. The CDR3 spells CASRVSGGYEQYF. The CDR3 DNA reads as TGTGCCAGCAGGGTTAGCGGGGGCTACGAGCAGTACTTC.

The chain employs TRBV19 and TRBJ1-5; D not certain. The CDR3 contains 16 residues. The V end was cut by 6 bases, the J end by 2 bases, with 17 bases between. Germline lookup yields CDR1 LNHDA and CDR2 SQIVND (reference sequence). CDR3 nucleotides: TGTGCCAGTAGCGCGCAGATGGGGAGAGGCAATCAGCCCCAGCATTTT. This sequence encodes CASSAQMGRGNQPQHF.

The chain joins TRBV6-5 to TRBJ1-5; D remains ambiguous. CDR1 MNHEY and CDR2 SVGAGI come from the germline V gene. The V and J ends lost 2 bases and 3 bases respectively, with 5 bases between them. CDR3 length: 13 residues. CDR3 loop: CASSYTDNQPQHF. Written as DNA, the CDR3 is TGTGCCAGCAGTTACACGGACAATCAGCCCCAGCATTTT.

This chain joins TRBV9 and TRBJ1-3, with 9 bases matching TRBD1. The V segment lost 4 bases and the J segment 5 bases; nucleotides outside the gene matches: 4. The length of the CDR3 is 14 residues. Germline-derived CDR1 and CDR2 are SGDLS and YYNGEE. CDR3: CASSSGQGRNTIYF. CDR3 nucleotides: TGTGCCAGCAGCTCCGGACAGGGGAGAAACACCATATATTTT.

The rearrangement uses TRBV28 and TRBJ1-5, with D possibly being TRBD1 (5 bases). Germline CDR1 MDHEN, CDR2 SYDVKM. This CDR3 has 16 amino acids. V was clipped by 5 bases and J by 0 bases, with 14 bases between them. CDR3 nucleotide sequence: TGTGCCAGCAGTCTGCCCGGGGGTCCTAGCAATCAGCCCCAGCATTTT. It yields the protein CASSLPGGPSNQPQHF.

The chain couples TRBV9 to TRBJ1-2; D is unclear. The germline V and J ends were trimmed by 0 bases and 8 bases, with 14 bases remaining between them. This CDR3 has 14 residues. Germline V lookup: CDR1 SGDLS, CDR2 YYNGEE. The CDR3 spells CASSVEGYPQGYTF. CDR3 DNA: TGTGCCAGCAGCGTAGAAGGTTACCCACAGGGCTACACCTTC.

The genes are TRBV6-5 and TRBJ1-2; D possibly corresponds to TRBD1 (5 bases). The CDR3 has 13 residues. V lost 6 bases to trimming and J lost 7 bases, with 15 bases between them. The germline V gene has CDR1 MNHEY and CDR2 SVGAGI. CDR3 protein: CASSWLRGGGYTF. The CDR3 region has the DNA TGTGCCAGCAGCTGGTTGAGGGGCGGTGGCTACACCTTC.

The rearrangement joins TRBV7-8 to TRBJ2-3; 14 positions match TRBD2. The CDR3 spans 19 residues. Looked up from germline, CDR1 is SGHVS and CDR2 is FQNEAQ. V was pared by 5 bases and J by 0 bases, with 10 bases of the junction left unmatched. The CDR3: CASSPGLAGGLSSTDTQYF. The CDR3 DNA sequence: TGTGCCAGCAGCCCTGGACTAGCGGGAGGCCTCTCTAGCACAGATACGCAGTATTTT.

V gene TRBV7-3 combines with J gene TRBJ2-1; TRBD2 matches at 13 bases. Per germline, CDR1 SGHTA and CDR2 FQGTGA. Trimming took 5 bases from V and 5 from J; bases not matched to a gene: 3. The CDR3 consists of 15 residues. The CDR3 DNA is TGTGCCAGCAGCCGACTAGCGGGAGGCCACAATGAGCAGTTCTTC. Encoded protein: CASSRLAGGHNEQFF.

The V call is TRBV7-2, the J call TRBJ2-1; 7 nucleotides line up with TRBD2. CDR3 length: 14 residues. V lost 6 bases to trimming and J lost 10 bases; unmatched junction nucleotides: 12. Germline lookup yields CDR1 SGHTA and CDR2 FQGNSA. CDR3 sequence reads: CASSSGTTIKEQFF. The CDR3 nucleotides are TGTGCCAGCAGTTCGGGGACTACGATAAAGGAGCAGTTCTTC.